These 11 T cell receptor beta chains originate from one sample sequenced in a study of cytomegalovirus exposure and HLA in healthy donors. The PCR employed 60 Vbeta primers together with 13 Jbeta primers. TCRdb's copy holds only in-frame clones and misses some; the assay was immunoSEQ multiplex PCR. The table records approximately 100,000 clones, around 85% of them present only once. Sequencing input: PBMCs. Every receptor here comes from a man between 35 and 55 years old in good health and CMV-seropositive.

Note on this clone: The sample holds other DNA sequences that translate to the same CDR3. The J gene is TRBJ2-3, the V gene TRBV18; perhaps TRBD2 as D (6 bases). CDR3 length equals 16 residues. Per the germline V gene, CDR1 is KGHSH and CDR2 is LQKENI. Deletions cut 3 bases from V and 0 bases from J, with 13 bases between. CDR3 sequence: CASSPSAGRSTDTQYF. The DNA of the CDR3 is TGTGCCAGCTCACCTTCGGCGGGACGTAGCACAGATACGCAGTATTTT.

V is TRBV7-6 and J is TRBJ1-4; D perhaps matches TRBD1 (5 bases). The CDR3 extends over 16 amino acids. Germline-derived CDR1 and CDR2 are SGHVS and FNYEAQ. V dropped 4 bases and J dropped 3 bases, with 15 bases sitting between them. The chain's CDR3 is CASSSSGNAPNEKLFF. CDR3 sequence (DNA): TGTGCCAGCAGCTCTTCAGGGAACGCACCTAATGAAAAACTGTTTTTT.

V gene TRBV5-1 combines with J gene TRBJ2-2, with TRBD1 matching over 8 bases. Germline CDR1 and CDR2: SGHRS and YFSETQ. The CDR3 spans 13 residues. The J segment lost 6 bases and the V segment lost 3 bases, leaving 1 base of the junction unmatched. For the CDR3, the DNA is TGCGCCAGCAGCTCGACAGGGGCCGGGGAGCTGTTTTTT. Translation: CASSSTGAGELFF.

The CDR3 coding sequence is TGTGCCAGCAGCTTCGACGTCTCGGGGGGAGGCACCTTC. Its translation is CASSFDVSGGGTF. This rearrangement joins TRBV28 to TRBJ1-2, with D perhaps matching TRBD1 (5 bases). V was pared by 6 bases and J by 13 bases, with 21 bases between. Germline CDR1 reads MDHEN; CDR2 reads SYDVKM. The CDR3 is made up of 13 amino acids.

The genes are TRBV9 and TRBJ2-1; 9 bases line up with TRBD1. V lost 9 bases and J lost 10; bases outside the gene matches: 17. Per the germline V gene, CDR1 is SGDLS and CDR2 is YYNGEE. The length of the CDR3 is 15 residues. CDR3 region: CATGTGTWIGHEQFF. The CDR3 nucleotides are TGTGCCACCGGGACAGGGACTTGGATTGGACACGAGCAGTTCTTC.

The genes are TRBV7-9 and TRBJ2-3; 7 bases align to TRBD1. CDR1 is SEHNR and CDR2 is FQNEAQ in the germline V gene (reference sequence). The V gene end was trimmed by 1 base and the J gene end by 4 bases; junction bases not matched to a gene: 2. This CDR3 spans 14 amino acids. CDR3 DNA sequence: TGTGCCAGCAGCTTAGGGCAGGGGGCAGATACGCAGTATTTT. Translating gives CASSLGQGADTQYF.

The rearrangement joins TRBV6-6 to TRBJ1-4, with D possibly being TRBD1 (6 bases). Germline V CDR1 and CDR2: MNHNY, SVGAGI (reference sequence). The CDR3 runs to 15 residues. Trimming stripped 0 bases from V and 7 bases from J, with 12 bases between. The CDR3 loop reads CASSYSGGRGEKLFF. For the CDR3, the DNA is TGTGCCAGCAGTTACTCGGGGGGGCGCGGTGAAAAACTGTTTTTT.

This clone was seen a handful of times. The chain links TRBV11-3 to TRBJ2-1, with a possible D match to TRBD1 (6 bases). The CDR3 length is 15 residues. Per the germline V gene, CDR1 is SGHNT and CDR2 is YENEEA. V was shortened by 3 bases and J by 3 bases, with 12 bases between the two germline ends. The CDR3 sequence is CASSLGDRSYNEQFF. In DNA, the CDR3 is TGTGCCAGCAGCTTGGGAGACAGGAGCTACAATGAGCAGTTCTTC. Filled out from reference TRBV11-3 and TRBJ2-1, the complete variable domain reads EAGVVQSPRYKIIEKKQPVAFWCNPISGHNTLYWYLQNLGQGPELLIRYENEEAVDDSQLPKDRFSAERLKGVDSTLKIQPAELGDSAVYLCASSLGDRSYNEQFFGPGTRLTVL.

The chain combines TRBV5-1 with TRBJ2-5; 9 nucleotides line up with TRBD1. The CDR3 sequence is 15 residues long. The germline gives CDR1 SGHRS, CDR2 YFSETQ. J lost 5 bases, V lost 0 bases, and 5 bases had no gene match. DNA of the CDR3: TGCGCCAGCAGCTTGGACAGGGGGCGCCTCGAGACCCAGTACTTC. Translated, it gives CASSLDRGRLETQYF.

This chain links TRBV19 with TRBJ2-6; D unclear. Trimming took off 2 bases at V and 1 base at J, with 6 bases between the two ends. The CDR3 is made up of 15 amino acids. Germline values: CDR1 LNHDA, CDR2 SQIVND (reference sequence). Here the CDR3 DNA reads TGTGCCAGTAGTATATATCAGTCTGGGGCCAACGTCCTGACTTTC. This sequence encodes CASSIYQSGANVLTF.

The DNA for the CDR3 is TGCAGTGTTCAGGGAGAGACCCAGTACTTC. Its protein is CSVQGETQYF. V and J are TRBV20-1 and TRBJ2-5; a weak D match, TRBD1 (5 bases). V was pared by 7 bases and J by 4 bases, with 7 bases between. Looked up from germline, CDR1 is DFQATT and CDR2 is SNEGSKA (reference sequence). The CDR3 extends over 10 amino acids.